The text below deals with one T cell receptor (beta chain). Its specificity is unknown. The data belong to a study of OX40 agonist ivuxolimab in advanced cancers. Study details: Patients were infused with ivuxolimab every 2 weeks at 0.01 to 10 mg/kg.

The CDR3 totals 14 residues. V was clipped by 3 bases and J by 1 base, with 7 bases between them. Germline CDR1 reads SNHLY; CDR2 reads FYNNEI. Study outcomes and limitations: Low normalized T-cell clonal expansion also characterized some of the nonresponders. CD4+ and CD8+ blood T cells expanded clonally by week 6 at 0.1 to 3.0 mg/kg.

Method: immunoSEQ multiplex PCR; TCRdb's copy keeps in-frame clones and lacks some. This table has around 64,000 clones, roughly 84% appearing once. A history of autoimmune disease or systemic immunosuppression excluded patients. The sequenced sample was CD4+ or CD8+ T cells sorted from blood, obtained in a trial of the OX40 agonist ivuxolimab. The genes are TRBV2 and TRBJ1-5; D unclear. This receptor was taken from an adult with an advanced solid tumor such as melanoma, head and neck, liver or kidney cancer. The CDR3 loop is CASSEGSSNQPQHF. CDR3 DNA: TGTGCCAGCAGTGAGGGTAGCAGCAATCAGCCCCAGCATTTT.